These 2 T cell receptor beta chains were sequenced from one sample in a study of T cell repertoires in cytomegalovirus infection. For these receptors, no antigen is known. TCRdb redid the calling of the reads with MiXCR, one entry per CDR3 protein. The table includes over 250,000 distinct CDR3 sequences, 20% to 25% detected once. The sequencing used cultured PBMCs, collected from culture after CMV antigen stimulation. The receptors derive from a human donor in good health (CMV status not recorded). Some clones in this sample may be carry-over from other donors' samples.

Only a few counts were recorded for this clonotype. The chain employs TRBV7-9 and TRBJ1-4; the D gene is possibly TRBD1 (6 bases). Looked up from germline, CDR1 is SEHNR and CDR2 is FQNEAQ (reference sequence). This CDR3 is built from 15 residues. The V and J ends lost 7 bases and 5 bases respectively, with 17 bases between them. CDR3 sequence: CASTGTPALNEKLFF. The CDR3 DNA reads as TGTGCCAGCACCGGGACACCAGCTCTAAATGAAAAACTGTTTTTT.

On this clonotype itself: A much larger clone lies one base from this, so it may be a read error. As the CDR3 is not closed by the conserved phenylalanine or tryptophan, this likely results from a read error. V and J are TRBV7-2 and TRBJ2-7; 12 nucleotides agree with TRBD2. Trimming removed 4 bases from V and 3 bases from J; junction bases left unmatched: 4. CDR3 length: 15 residues. CDR1 is SGHTA and CDR2 is FQGNSA in the germline V gene. CDR3 in DNA: TGTGCCAGCAGCTCGGGACTAGCGGGTGACTACGAGCAGTACTCC. It encodes CASSSGLAGDYEQYS.